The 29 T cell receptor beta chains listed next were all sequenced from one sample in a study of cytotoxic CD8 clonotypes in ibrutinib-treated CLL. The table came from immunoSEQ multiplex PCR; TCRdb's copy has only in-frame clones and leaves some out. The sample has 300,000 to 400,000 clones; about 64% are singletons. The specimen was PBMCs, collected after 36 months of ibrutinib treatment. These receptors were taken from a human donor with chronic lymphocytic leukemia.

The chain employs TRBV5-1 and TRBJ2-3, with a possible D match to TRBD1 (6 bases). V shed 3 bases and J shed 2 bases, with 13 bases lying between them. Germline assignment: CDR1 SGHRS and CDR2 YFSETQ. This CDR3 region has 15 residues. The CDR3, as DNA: TGCGCCAGCAGCTCCCGGGACACTTACACAGATACGCAGTATTTT. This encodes CASSSRDTYTDTQYF.

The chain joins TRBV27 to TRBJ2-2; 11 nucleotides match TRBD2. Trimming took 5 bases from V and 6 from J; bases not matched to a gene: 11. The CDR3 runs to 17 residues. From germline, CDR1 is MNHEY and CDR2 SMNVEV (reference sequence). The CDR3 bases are TGTGCCAGCAGTACCCAAGATAGCGGGAGGGGGTCCGGGGAGCTGTTTTTT. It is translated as CASSTQDSGRGSGELFF.

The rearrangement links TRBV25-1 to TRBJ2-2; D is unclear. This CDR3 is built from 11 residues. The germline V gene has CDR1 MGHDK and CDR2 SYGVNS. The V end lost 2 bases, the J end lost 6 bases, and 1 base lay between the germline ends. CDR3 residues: CASSEAGELFF. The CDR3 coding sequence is TGTGCCAGCAGTGAAGCCGGGGAGCTGTTTTTT.

The CDR3 DNA reads as TGTGCCAGCAGGCTAGCGGGAAGCCTCGAGCAGTACTTC. Its protein is CASRLAGSLEQYF. This chain joins TRBV6-5 and TRBJ2-7, with 9 nucleotides matching TRBD2. This CDR3 is built from 13 residues. Germline values: CDR1 MNHEY, CDR2 SVGAGI. V lost 6 bases to trimming and J lost 6 bases; unmatched junction nucleotides: 6.

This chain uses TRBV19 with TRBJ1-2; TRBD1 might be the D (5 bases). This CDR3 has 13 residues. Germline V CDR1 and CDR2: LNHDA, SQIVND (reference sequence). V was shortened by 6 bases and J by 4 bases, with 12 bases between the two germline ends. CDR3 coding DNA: TGTGCCAGTAGCCGGGGACGGTCCTATGGCTACACCTTC. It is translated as CASSRGRSYGYTF.

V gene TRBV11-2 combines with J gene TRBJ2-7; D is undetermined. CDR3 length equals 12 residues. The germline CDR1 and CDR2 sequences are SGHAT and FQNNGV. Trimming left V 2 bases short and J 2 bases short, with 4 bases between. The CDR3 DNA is TGTGCCAGCAGCTTACCCCCCTACGAGCAGTACTTC. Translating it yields CASSLPPYEQYF.

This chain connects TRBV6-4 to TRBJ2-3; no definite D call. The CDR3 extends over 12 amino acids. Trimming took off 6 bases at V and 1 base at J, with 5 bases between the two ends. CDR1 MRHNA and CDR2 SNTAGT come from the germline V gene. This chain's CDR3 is CASRKGTDTQYF. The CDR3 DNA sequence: TGTGCCAGCAGGAAAGGCACAGATACGCAGTATTTT.

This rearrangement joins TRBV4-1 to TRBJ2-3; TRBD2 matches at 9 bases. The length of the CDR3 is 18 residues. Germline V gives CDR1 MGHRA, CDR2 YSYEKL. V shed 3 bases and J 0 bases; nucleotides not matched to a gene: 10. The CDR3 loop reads CASSHGKTSGISTDTQYF. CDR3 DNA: TGCGCCAGCAGCCACGGAAAGACTAGCGGCATAAGCACAGATACGCAGTATTTT.

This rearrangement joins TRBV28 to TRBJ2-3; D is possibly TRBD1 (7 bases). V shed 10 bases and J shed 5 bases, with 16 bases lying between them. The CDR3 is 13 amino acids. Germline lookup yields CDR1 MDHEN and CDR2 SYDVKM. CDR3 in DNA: TGTGCCATCGCGGGACAGATAAAAGATACGCAGTATTTT. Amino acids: CAIAGQIKDTQYF.

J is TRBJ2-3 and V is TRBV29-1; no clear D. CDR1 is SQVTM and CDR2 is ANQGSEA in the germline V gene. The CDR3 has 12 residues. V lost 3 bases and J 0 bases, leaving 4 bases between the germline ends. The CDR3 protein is CSVEGSTDTQYF. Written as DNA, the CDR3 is TGCAGCGTTGAGGGTAGCACAGATACGCAGTATTTT.

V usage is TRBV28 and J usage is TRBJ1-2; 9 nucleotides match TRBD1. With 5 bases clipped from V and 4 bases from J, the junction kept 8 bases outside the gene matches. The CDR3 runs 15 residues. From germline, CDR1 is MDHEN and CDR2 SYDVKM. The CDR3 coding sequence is TGTGCCAGCAGTACAGGGGGCGCAGACCCCTATGGCTACACCTTC. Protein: CASSTGGADPYGYTF.

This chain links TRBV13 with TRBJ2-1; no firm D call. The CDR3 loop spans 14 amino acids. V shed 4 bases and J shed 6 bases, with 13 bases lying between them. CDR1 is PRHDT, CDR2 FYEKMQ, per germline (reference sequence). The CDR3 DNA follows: TGTGCCAGCAGCTCTTACGGAAGGGTCAATGAGCAGTTCTTC. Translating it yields CASSSYGRVNEQFF.

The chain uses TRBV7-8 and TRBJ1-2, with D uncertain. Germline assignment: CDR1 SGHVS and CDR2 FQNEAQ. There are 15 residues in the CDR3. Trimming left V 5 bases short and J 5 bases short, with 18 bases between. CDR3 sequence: CASSAAETAVYGYTF. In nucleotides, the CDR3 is TGTGCCAGCAGCGCCGCCGAGACCGCTGTTTATGGCTACACCTTC.

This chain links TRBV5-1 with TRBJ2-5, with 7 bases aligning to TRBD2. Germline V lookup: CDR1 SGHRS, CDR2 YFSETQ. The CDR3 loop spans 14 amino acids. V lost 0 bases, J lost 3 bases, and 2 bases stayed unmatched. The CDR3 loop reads CASSLAGGEETQYF. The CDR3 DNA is TGCGCCAGCAGCTTGGCTGGGGGGGAAGAGACCCAGTACTTC.

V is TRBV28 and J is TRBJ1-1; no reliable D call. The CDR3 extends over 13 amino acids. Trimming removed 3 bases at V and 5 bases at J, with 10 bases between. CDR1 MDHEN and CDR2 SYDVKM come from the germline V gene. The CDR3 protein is CASSFDHGTEAFF. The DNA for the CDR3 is TGTGCCAGCAGTTTTGACCACGGGACTGAAGCTTTCTTT.

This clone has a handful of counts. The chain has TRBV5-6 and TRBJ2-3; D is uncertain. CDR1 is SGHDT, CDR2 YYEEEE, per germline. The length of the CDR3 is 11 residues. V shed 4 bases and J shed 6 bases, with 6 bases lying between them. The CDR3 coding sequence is TGTGCCAGCAGCCGGGCGGATACGCAGTATTTT. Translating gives CASSRADTQYF.

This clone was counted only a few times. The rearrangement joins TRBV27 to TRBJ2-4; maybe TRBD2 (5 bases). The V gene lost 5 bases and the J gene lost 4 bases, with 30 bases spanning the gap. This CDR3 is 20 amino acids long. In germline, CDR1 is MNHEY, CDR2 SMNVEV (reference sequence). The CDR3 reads CASSHKISGGSGWRKNIQYF. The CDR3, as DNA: TGTGCCAGCAGTCATAAAATCTCGGGTGGTAGTGGTTGGAGGAAAAACATTCAGTACTTC.

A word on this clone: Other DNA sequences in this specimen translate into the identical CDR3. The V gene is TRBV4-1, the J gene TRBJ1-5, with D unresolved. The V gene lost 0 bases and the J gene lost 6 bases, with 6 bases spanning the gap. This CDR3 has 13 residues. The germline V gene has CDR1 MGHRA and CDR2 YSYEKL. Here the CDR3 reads CASSQDRGQPQHF. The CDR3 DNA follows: TGCGCCAGCAGCCAAGATCGGGGTCAGCCCCAGCATTTT.

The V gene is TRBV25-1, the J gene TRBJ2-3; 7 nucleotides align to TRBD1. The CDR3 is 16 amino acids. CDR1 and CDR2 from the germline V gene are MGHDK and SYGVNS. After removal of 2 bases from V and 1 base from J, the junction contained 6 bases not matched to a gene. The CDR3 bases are TGTGCCAGCAGTGAAAGGCAGGGGGTTGGCACAGATACGCAGTATTTT. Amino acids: CASSERQGVGTDTQYF.

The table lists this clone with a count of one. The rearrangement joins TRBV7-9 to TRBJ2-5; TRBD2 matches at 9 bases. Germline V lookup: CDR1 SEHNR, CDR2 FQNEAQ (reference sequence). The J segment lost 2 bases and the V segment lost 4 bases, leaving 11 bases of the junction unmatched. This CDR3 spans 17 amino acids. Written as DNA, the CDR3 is TGTGCCAGCAGCTCGCGGAGGGCGGGAGGGTCTCAAGAGACCCAGTACTTC. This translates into CASSSRRAGGSQETQYF.

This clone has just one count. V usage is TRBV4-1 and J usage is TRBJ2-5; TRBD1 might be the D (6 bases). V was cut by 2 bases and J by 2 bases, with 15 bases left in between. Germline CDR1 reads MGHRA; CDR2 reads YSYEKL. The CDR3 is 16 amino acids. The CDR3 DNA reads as TGCGCCAGCAGCCAATCGACAGGCGTCAGACAAGAGACCCAGTACTTC. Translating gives CASSQSTGVRQETQYF.

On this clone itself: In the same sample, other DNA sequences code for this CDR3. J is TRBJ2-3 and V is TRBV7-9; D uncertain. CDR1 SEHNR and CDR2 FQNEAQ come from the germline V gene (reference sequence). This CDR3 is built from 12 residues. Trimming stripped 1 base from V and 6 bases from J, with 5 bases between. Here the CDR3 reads CASSLVGDTQYF. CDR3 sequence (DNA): TGTGCCAGCAGCTTAGTAGGGGATACGCAGTATTTT.

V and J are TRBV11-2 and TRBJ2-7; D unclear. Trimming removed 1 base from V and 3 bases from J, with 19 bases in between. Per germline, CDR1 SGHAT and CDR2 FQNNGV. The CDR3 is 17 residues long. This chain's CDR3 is CASSLAYEKASRYEQYF. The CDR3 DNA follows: TGTGCCAGCAGCTTAGCCTACGAGAAGGCCTCCCGCTACGAGCAGTACTTC. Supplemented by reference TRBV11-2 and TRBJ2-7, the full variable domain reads EAGVAQSPRYKIIEKRQSVAFWCNPISGHATLYWYQQILGQGPKLLIQFQNNGVVDDSQLPKDRFSAERLKGVDSTLKIQPAKLEDSAVYLCASSLAYEKASRYEQYFGPGTRLTVT.

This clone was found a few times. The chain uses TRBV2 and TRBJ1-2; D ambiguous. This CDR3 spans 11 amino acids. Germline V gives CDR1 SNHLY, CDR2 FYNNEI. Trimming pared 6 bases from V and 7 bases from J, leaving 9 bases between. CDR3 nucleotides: TGTGCCAGCAGGGGCGGCGGTGGCTACACCTTC. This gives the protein CASRGGGGYTF.

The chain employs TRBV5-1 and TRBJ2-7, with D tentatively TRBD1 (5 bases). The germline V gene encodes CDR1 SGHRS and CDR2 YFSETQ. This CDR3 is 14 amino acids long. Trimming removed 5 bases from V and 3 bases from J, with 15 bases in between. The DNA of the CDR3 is TGCGCCAGCAGAGACAGCCCGTCTCGCTACGAGCAGTACTTC. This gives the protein CASRDSPSRYEQYF. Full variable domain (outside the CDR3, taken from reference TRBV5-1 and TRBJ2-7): KAGVTQTPRYLIKTRGQQVTLSCSPISGHRSVSWYQQTPGQGLQFLFEYFSETQRNKGNFPGRFSGRQFSNSRSEMNVSTLELGDSALYLCASRDSPSRYEQYFGPGTRLTVT.

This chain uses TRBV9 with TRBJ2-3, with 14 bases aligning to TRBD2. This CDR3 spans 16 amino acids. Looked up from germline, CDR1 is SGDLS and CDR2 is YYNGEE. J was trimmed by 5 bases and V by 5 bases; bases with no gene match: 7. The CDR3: CASSQGLAGVLDTQYF. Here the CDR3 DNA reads TGTGCCAGCAGTCAGGGACTAGCGGGAGTATTAGATACGCAGTATTTT. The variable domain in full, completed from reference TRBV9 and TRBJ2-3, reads DSGVTQTPKHLITATGQRVTLRCSPRSGDLSVYWYQQSLDQGLQFLIQYYNGEERAKGNILERFSAQQFPDLHSELNLSSLELGDSALYFCASSQGLAGVLDTQYFGPGTRLTVL.

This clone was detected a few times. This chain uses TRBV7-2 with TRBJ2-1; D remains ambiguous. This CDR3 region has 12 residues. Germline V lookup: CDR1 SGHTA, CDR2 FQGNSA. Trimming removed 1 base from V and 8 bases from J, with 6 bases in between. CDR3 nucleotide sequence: TGTGCCAGCAGCTTAGACCCGTATGAGCAGTTCTTC. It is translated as CASSLDPYEQFF.

CDR3 DNA sequence: TGTGCCAGCATGCAGCAGGGGTCATCCTACGAGCAGTACTTC. Its translation: CASMQQGSSYEQYF. The chain has TRBV6-5 and TRBJ2-7; tentatively, D is TRBD1 (6 bases). Germline V gene sequence: CDR1 MNHEY, CDR2 SVGAGI. CDR3 length: 14 residues. Trimming shortened V by 7 bases and J by 1 base, and 14 bases separated the two germline ends.

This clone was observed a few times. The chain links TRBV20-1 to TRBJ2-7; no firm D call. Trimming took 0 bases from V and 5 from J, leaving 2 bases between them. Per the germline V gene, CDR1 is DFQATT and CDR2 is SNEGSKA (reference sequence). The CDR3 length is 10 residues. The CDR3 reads CSARDHEQYF. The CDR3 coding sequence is TGCAGTGCTAGAGACCACGAGCAGTACTTC.